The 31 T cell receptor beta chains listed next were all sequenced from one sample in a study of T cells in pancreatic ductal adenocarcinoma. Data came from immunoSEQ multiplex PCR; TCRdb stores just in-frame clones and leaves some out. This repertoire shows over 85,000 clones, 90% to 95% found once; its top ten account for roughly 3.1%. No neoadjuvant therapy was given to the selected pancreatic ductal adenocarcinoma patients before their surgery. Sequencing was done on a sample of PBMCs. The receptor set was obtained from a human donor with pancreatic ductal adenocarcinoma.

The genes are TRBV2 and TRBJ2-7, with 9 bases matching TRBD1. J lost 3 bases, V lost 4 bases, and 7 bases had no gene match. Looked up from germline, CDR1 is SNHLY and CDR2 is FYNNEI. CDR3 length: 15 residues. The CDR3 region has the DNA TGTGCCAGCAGTGTGTTACAGGGGGCCGGCTACGAGCAGTACTTC. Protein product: CASSVLQGAGYEQYF.

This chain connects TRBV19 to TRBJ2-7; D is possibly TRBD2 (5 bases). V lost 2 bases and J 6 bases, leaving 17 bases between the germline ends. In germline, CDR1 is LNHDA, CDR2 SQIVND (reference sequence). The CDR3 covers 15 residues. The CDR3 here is CASSIFYDGEGEQYF. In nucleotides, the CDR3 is TGTGCCAGTAGTATATTTTACGACGGAGAGGGCGAGCAGTACTTC.

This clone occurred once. CDR3 sequence: CASSLGTPQEQYF. The DNA of the CDR3 is TGTGCCAGCAGCTTGGGCACGCCACAAGAGCAGTACTTC. This rearrangement joins TRBV5-4 to TRBJ2-7; D is unclear. This CDR3 contains 13 residues. The germline gives CDR1 SGHNT, CDR2 YYREEE (reference sequence). V dropped 0 bases and J dropped 7 bases, with 11 bases sitting between them.

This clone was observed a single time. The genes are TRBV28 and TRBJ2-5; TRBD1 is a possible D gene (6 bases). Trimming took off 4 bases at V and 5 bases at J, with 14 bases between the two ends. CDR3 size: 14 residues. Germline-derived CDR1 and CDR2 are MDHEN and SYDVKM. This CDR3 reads CASSSRGLGETQYF. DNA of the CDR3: TGTGCCAGCAGTTCCAGGGGCCTGGGCGAGACCCAGTACTTC.

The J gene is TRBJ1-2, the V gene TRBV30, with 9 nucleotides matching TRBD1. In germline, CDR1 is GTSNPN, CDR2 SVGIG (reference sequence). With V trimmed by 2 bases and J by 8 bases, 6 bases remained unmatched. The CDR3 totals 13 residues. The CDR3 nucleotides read TGTGCCTGGAGTTCACAGGGGGCAGGGGGCTACACCTTC. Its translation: CAWSSQGAGGYTF.

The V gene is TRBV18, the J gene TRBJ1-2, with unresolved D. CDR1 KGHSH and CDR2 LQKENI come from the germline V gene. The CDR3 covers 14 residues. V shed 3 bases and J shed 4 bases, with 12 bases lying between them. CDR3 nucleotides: TGTGCCAGCTCACCCCGGACTGAAAGCTATGGCTACACCTTC. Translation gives CASSPRTESYGYTF.

In nucleotides, the CDR3 is TGTGCCAGCTCACCAGGGGCAGCCTACGAGCAGTACTTC. Encoded protein: CASSPGAAYEQYF. The chain uses TRBV18 and TRBJ2-7; the D gene is possibly TRBD1 (5 bases). This CDR3 has 13 residues. Between the trimmed V and J ends, which lost 2 bases and 2 bases, there was a span of 7 bases. Germline-derived CDR1 and CDR2 are KGHSH and LQKENI.

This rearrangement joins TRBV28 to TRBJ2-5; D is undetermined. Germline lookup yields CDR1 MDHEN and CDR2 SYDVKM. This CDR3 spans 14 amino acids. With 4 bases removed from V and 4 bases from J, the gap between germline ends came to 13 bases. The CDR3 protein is CASSSPDKLETQYF. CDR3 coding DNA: TGTGCCAGCAGTTCCCCCGACAAACTAGAGACCCAGTACTTC.

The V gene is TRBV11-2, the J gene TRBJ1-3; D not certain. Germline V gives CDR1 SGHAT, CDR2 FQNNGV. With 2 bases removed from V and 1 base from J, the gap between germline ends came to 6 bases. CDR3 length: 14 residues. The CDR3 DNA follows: TGTGCCAGCAGCTTAATGGAGTCTGGAAACACCATATATTTT. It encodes CASSLMESGNTIYF.

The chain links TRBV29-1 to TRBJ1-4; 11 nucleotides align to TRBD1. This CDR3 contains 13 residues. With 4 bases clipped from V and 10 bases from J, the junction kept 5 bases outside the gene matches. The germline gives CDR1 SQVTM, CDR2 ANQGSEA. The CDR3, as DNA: TGCAGCGTTGTGGGGACAGGGGGAGGAAAACTGTTTTTT. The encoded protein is CSVVGTGGGKLFF.

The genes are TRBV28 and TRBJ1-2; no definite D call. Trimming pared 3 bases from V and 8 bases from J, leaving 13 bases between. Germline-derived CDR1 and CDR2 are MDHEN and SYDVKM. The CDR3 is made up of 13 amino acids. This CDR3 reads CASSFEGGRGYTF. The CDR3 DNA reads TGTGCCAGCAGTTTCGAGGGAGGTAGAGGCTACACCTTC.

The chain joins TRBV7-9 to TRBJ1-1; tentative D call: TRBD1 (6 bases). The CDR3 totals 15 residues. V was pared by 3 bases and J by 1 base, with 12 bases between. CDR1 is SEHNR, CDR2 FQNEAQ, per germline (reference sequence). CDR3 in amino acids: CASSFSGTKNTEAFF. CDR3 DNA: TGTGCCAGCAGCTTCTCCGGGACAAAGAACACTGAAGCTTTCTTT.

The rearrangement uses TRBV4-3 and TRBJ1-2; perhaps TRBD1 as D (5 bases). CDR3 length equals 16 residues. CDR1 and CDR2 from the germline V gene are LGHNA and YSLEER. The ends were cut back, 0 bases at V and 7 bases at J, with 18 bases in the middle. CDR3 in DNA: TGCGCCAGCAGCCAAGATCGTGGGGGAGGCAGTCGTGGCTACACCTTC. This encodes CASSQDRGGGSRGYTF.

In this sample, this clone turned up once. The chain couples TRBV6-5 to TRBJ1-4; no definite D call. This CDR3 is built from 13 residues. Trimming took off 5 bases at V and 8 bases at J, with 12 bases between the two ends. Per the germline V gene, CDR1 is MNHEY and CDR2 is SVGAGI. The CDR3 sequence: CASSHQQAEKLFF. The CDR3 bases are TGTGCCAGCAGTCATCAGCAGGCGGAAAAACTGTTTTTT.

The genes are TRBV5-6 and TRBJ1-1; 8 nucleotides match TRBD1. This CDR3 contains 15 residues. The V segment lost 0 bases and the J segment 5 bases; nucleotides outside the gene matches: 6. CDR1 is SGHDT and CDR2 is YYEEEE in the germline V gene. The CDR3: CASSLVGQGGTEAFF. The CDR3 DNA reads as TGTGCCAGCAGCTTGGTAGGACAGGGAGGTACTGAAGCTTTCTTT.

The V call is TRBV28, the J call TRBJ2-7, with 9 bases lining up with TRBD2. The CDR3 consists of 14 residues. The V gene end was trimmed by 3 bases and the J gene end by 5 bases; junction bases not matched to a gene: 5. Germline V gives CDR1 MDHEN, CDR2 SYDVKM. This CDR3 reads CASSFSGRNDEQYF. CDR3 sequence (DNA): TGTGCCAGCAGTTTTAGCGGGAGAAACGACGAGCAGTACTTC. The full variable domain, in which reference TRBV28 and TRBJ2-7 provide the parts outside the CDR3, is DVKVTQSSRYLVKRTGEKVFLECVQDMDHENMFWYRQDPGLGLRLIYFSYDVKMKEKGDIPEGYSVSREKKERFSLILESASTNQTSMYLCASSFSGRNDEQYFGPGTRLTVT.

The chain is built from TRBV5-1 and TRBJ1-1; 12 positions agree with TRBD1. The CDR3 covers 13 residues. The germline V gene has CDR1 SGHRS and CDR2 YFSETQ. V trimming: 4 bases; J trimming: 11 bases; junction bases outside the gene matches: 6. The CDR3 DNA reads TGCGCCAGCAGCATGGGACAGGGGGCGAAGGCTTTCTTT. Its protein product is CASSMGQGAKAFF. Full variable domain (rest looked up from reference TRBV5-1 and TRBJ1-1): KAGVTQTPRYLIKTRGQQVTLSCSPISGHRSVSWYQQTPGQGLQFLFEYFSETQRNKGNFPGRFSGRQFSNSRSEMNVSTLELGDSALYLCASSMGQGAKAFFGQGTRLTVV.

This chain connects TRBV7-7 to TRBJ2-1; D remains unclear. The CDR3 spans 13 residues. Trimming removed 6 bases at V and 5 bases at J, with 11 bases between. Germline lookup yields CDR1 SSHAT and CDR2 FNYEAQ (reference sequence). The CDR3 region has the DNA TGTGCCAGCAGTCCTCAACTTAACAATGAGCAGTTCTTC. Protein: CASSPQLNNEQFF. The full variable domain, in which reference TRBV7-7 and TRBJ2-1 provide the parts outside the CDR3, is GAGVSQSPRYKVTKRGQDVTLRCDPISSHATLYWYQQALGQGPEFLTYFNYEAQPDKSGLPSDRFSAERPEGSISTLTIQRTEQRDSAMYRCASSPQLNNEQFFGPGTRLTVL.

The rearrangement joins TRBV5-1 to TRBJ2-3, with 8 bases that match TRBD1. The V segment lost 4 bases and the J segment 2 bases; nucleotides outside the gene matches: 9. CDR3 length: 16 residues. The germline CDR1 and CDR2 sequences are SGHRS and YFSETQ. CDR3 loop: CASSLGSRGHTDTQYF. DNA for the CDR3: TGCGCCAGCAGCCTCGGTAGCAGGGGGCACACAGATACGCAGTATTTT.

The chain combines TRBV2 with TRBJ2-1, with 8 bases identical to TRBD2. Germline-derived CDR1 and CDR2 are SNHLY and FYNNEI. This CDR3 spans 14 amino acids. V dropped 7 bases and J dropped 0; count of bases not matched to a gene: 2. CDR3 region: CASKAGDSYNEQFF. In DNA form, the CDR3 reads TGTGCCAGCAAAGCGGGAGACTCCTACAATGAGCAGTTCTTC.

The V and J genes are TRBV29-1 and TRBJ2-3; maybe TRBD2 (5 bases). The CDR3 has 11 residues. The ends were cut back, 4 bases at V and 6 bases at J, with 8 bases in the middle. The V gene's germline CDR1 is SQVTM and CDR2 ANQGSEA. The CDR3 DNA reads TGCAGCGTTGCGGGAATGGATACGCAGTATTTT. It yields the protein CSVAGMDTQYF.

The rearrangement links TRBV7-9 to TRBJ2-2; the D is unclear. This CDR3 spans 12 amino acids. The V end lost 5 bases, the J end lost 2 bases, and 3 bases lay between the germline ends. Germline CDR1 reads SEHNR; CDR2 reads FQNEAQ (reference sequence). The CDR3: CASSINTGELFF. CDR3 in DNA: TGTGCCAGCAGCATAAACACCGGGGAGCTGTTTTTT.

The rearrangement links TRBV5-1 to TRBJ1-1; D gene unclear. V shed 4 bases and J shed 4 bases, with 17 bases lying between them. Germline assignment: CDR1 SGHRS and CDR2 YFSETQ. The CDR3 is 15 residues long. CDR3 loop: CASSQNSIPTTEAFF. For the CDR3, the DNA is TGCGCCAGCAGCCAGAACAGTATTCCTACCACTGAAGCTTTCTTT.

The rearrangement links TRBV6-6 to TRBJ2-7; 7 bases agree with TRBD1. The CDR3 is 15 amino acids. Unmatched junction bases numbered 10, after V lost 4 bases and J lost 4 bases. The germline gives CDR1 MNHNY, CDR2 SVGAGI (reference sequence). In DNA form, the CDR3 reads TGTGCCAGCAGTTCTACCCGGGACAGACAATACGAGCAGTACTTC. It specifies CASSSTRDRQYEQYF.

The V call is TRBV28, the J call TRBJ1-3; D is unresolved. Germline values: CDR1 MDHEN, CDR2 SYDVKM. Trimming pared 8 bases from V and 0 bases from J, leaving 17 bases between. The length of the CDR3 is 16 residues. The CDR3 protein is CASHTGGGSSGNTIYF. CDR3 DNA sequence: TGTGCCAGCCATACGGGCGGTGGGAGCTCTGGAAACACCATATATTTT.

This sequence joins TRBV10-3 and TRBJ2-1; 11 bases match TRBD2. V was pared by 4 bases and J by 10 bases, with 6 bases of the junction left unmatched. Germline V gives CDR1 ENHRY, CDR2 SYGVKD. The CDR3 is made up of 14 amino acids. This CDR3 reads CAISGSGRDVEQFF. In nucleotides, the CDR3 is TGTGCCATCAGTGGTAGCGGGAGGGACGTGGAGCAGTTCTTC.

Written as DNA, the CDR3 is TGCAGCGTGAGGGAGGGAGTGGCTCTGAAGGCTTTCTTT. Its protein is CSVREGVALKAFF. This chain connects TRBV29-1 to TRBJ1-1, with D hard to call. V was cut by 6 bases and J by 11 bases, with 22 bases left in between. Germline CDR1 reads SQVTM; CDR2 reads ANQGSEA. The CDR3 runs 13 residues.

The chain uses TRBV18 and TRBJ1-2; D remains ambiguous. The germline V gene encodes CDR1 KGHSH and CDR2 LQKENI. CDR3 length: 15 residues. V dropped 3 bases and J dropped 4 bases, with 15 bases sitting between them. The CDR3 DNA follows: TGTGCCAGCTCACCTGATGAGACGGCGGGCTATGGCTACACCTTC. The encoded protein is CASSPDETAGYGYTF.

In DNA form, the CDR3 reads TGTGCCAGCTCACCATCCCCGCTCGGAGCGAACACCGGGGAGCTGTTTTTT. Translation: CASSPSPLGANTGELFF. The V and J genes are TRBV18 and TRBJ2-2; the D is unclear. This CDR3 region has 17 residues. Germline V gene data show CDR1 as KGHSH and CDR2 as LQKENI. V lost 2 bases, J lost 0 bases, and 13 bases lay in between.

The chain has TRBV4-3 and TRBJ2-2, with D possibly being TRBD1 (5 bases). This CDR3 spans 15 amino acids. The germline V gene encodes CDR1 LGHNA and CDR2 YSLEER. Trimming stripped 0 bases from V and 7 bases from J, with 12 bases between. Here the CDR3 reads CASSQDPRASGELFF. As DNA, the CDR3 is TGCGCCAGCAGCCAAGATCCCAGGGCTAGCGGGGAGCTGTTTTTT.

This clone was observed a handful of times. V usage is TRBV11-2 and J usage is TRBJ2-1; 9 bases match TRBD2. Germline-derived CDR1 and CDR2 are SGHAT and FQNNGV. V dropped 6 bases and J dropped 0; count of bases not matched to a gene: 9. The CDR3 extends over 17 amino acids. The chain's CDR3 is CASRPLAGALSYNEQFF. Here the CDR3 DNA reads TGTGCCAGCAGACCCTTAGCGGGAGCCCTCTCCTACAATGAGCAGTTCTTC.